The rows below give T cell receptor beta chains drawn from one sample of a study of T cells expressing NK-cell markers. TCRdb reprocessed the 5' RACE reads; each CDR3 protein has one entry and no DNA is given. The listing records about 370,000 distinct CDR3 sequences. Material: blood T cells: a sorted CD56 or NKG2C T cell subset, CD4+ or CD8+ T cells, or bulk PBMC T cells (not recorded which). These receptors all come from a woman aged 45-60 years in good health. Each CDR3 is given with its conserved first and last residue. Each record gives: J gene, CDR3 length, V gene, CDR3 protein.

J: TRBJ1-1; length: 12; V: TRBV11-2; CDR3: CASSLFQGNAFF
J: TRBJ1-6; length: 17; V: TRBV29-1; CDR3: CSVDHNRDRDYNSPLHF
J: TRBJ2-1; length: 19; V: TRBV21-1; CDR3: CASSKEGRETSGTGNEQFF
J: TRBJ2-1; length: 14; V: TRBV25-1; CDR3: CATAPAGVENEQFF
J: TRBJ2-3; length: 15; V: TRBV20-1; CDR3: CSAPQDSVITDTQYF
J: TRBJ2-7; length: 16; V: TRBV7-9; CDR3: CASSSDRPGLAYEQYF
J: TRBJ1-5; length: 12; V: TRBV20-1; CDR3: CSAGGDHQPQHF
J: TRBJ1-1; length: 11; V: TRBV10-3; CDR3: CAISWGTEAFF
J: TRBJ2-2; length: 16; V: TRBV6-6; CDR3: CASSYLGPAAGGELFF
J: TRBJ1-5; length: 14; V: TRBV12-3/TRBV12-4; CDR3: CASSHSGSNQPQHF
J: TRBJ2-3; length: 17; V: TRBV24-1; CDR3: CATSDFMGQGIPDTQYF
J: TRBJ2-4; length: 14; V: TRBV20-1; CDR3: CSAALFTGINIQYF
J: TRBJ1-1; length: 14; V: TRBV12-3/TRBV12-4; CDR3: CASSLTLSGTEAFF
J: TRBJ1-5; length: 13; V: TRBV18; CDR3: CASSPGDNQPQHF
J: TRBJ2-1; length: 13; V: TRBV12-3/TRBV12-4; CDR3: CASRHTGNEEQFF
J: TRBJ2-1; length: 13; V: TRBV29-1; CDR3: CSELIVAYNEQFF
J: TRBJ1-1; length: 15; V: TRBV12-3/TRBV12-4; CDR3: CASSSSLGGNTEAFF
J: TRBJ1-4; length: 14; V: TRBV6-5; CDR3: CASSRTPGWEKLFF
J: TRBJ1-1; length: 15; V: TRBV7-9; CDR3: CASSSKNRGNTEAFF
J: TRBJ2-7; length: 16; V: TRBV24-1; CDR3: CATSEKTGSVSYEQYF
J: TRBJ2-6; length: 14; V: TRBV30; CDR3: CAWTSGSGANVLTF
J: TRBJ1-1; length: 14; V: TRBV19; CDR3: CASSITGYFTEAFF
J: TRBJ2-5; length: 15; V: TRBV20-1; CDR3: CSAPSGTGPRETQYF
J: TRBJ2-4; length: 13; V: TRBV9; CDR3: CASSVGTENIQYF
J: TRBJ1-1; length: 16; V: TRBV7-2; CDR3: CASSLAPAGVNTEAFF
J: TRBJ1-1; length: 14; V: TRBV7-9; CDR3: CASSWAGGDTEAFF
J: TRBJ2-2; length: 15; V: TRBV6-5; CDR3: CASSPMSLNTGELFF
J: TRBJ2-1; length: 16; V: TRBV10-3; CDR3: CAINDRGSPNSGEQFF
J: TRBJ2-1; length: 13; V: TRBV29-1; CDR3: CSVEGGVPAEQFF
J: TRBJ1-1; length: 12; V: TRBV29-1; CDR3: CSVRQSGREAFF
J: TRBJ1-5; length: 16; V: TRBV20-1; CDR3: CSARLGTGGPNQPQHF
J: TRBJ1-5; length: 14; V: TRBV9; CDR3: CASSNYNTNQPQHF
J: TRBJ2-1; length: 16; V: TRBV6-2/TRBV6-3; CDR3: CASSSIIAGANNEQFF
J: TRBJ1-1; length: 14; V: TRBV11-1; CDR3: CASNPTGRGTEAFF
J: TRBJ1-2; length: 14; V: TRBV20-1; CDR3: CSARESGANYGYTF
J: TRBJ2-5; length: 14; V: TRBV5-1; CDR3: CASSLGRGAETQYF
J: TRBJ1-2; length: 15; V: TRBV10-3; CDR3: CAISRGGGLGYGYTF
J: TRBJ2-1; length: 15; V: TRBV29-1; CDR3: CSVVGESGRYNEQFF
J: TRBJ2-1; length: 14; V: TRBV20-1; CDR3: CSANSGNFYNEQFF
J: TRBJ1-2; length: 18; V: TRBV7-8; CDR3: CASSLGSEIPVRGYGYTF
J: TRBJ2-5; length: 14; V: TRBV15; CDR3: CATSRGRAGKTQYF
J: TRBJ2-7; length: 12; V: TRBV13; CDR3: CASRSGWGEQYF
J: TRBJ2-7; length: 14; V: TRBV3-1; CDR3: CASSQDRGPYEQYF
J: TRBJ2-7; length: 16; V: TRBV9; CDR3: CASSVAITSGSYEQYF
J: TRBJ1-5; length: 19; V: TRBV5-1; CDR3: CASSKMGHLRSSSNQPQHF
J: TRBJ2-3; length: 14; V: TRBV5-1; CDR3: CASRRASGADTQYF
J: TRBJ2-5; length: 12; V: TRBV30; CDR3: CAWSGGGETQYF
J: TRBJ1-1; length: 12; V: TRBV29-1; CDR3: CSVADLGTEAFF
J: TRBJ1-2; length: 12; V: TRBV20-1; CDR3: CSAIVGLEGYTF